Listed below are T cell receptor beta chains from one sample, sequenced in a study of T cells in narcolepsy. Sequencing used immunoSEQ multiplex PCR; TCRdb keeps in-frame clones, though not all of them. The sample shows roughly 35,000 clones, under 85% of them seen only once. Sequenced: CD45RA- memory CD4+ T cells from PBMCs. The receptor set was obtained from a human donor with narcolepsy. Both conserved end residues are part of each CDR3. The D gene is left open where the match is weak. Expanded clones get a size class; other rows say once, few or many, or leave the size out.

TRBJ1-1	TRBV4-1	TRBD1	NA	CASTVVGQGAPEAFF	TGCGCCAGCACCGTAGTGGGACAGGGGGCCCCTGAAGCTTTCTTT
TRBJ1-1	TRBV29-1	TRBD1	NA	CSVDRGDTEAFF	TGCAGCGTTGACAGGGGGGACACTGAAGCTTTCTTT
TRBJ2-7	TRBV6-5	NA	NA	CASSRVGYEQYF	TGTGCCAGCAGCCGGGTAGGCTACGAGCAGTACTTC
TRBJ2-7	TRBV27	NA	NA	CASSSGIEQYF	TGTGCCAGCAGTTCAGGGATCGAGCAGTACTTC
TRBJ1-2	TRBV19	TRBD1	NA	CASSGQGGRGTF	TGTGCCAGTAGCGGACAGGGGGGAAGGGGAACCTTC
TRBJ2-5	TRBV30	NA	once	CAWKLGTLQETQYF	TGTGCCTGGAAATTGGGGACGCTCCAAGAGACCCAGTACTTC
TRBJ2-3	TRBV5-6	NA	NA	CASSVLGRTDTQYF	TGTGCCAGCAGTGTGCTGGGGCGAACAGATACGCAGTATTTT
TRBJ1-1	TRBV4-1	NA	NA	CASSPSALSTGRWTEAFF	TGCGCCAGCAGCCCCTCTGCTTTATCCACAGGGAGGTGGACTGAAGCTTTCTTT
TRBJ2-1	TRBV6-5	NA	NA	CASSYSTPGRGKGQFF	TGTGCCAGCAGTTACTCGACGCCAGGGCGGGGAAAAGGGCAGTTCTTC
TRBJ2-3	TRBV10-3	NA	NA	CAVAGQGVADTQYF	TGTGCCGTAGCGGGACAGGGTGTGGCAGATACGCAGTATTTT
TRBJ2-1	TRBV10-2	NA	NA	CASTGSTWGNEQFF	TGCGCCAGCACTGGGTCAACCTGGGGCAATGAGCAGTTCTTC
TRBJ1-1	TRBV5-5	NA	NA	CASSLVLNTEAFF	TGTGCCAGCAGCTTGGTTCTTAACACTGAAGCTTTCTTT
TRBJ2-2	TRBV27	NA	few	CASTRGGELFF	TGTGCCAGCACCAGGGGCGGGGAGCTGTTTTTT
TRBJ1-2	TRBV23-1	NA	NA	CASSQEGRGLVGYYGYTF	TGCGCCAGCAGTCAAGAAGGACGGGGCCTGGTGGGTTACTATGGCTACACCTTC
TRBJ2-3	TRBV18	TRBD2	NA	CASSPGGAVGTDTQYF	TGTGCCAGCTCGCCCGGGGGGGCCGTCGGCACAGATACGCAGTATTTT
TRBJ2-7	TRBV7-2	TRBD2	once	CASSSTGRYYEQYF	TGTGCCAGCAGCTCGACCGGGAGGTACTACGAGCAGTACTTC
TRBJ1-3	TRBV10-3	TRBD1	NA	CATQTGSGNTIYF	TGTGCCACACAGACAGGGTCTGGAAACACCATATATTTT
TRBJ2-1	TRBV5-1	NA	NA	CASSLALGPSDEQFF	TGCGCCAGCAGCTTGGCCCTGGGTCCGAGCGATGAGCAGTTCTTC
TRBJ1-2	TRBV19	NA	few	CASSPRTDYGYTF	TGTGCCAGTAGTCCCCGGACGGACTATGGCTACACCTTC
TRBJ2-1	TRBV7-2	NA	NA	CASSRRGANNEQFF	TGTGCCAGCAGCCGTAGAGGGGCAAACAATGAGCAGTTCTTC
TRBJ1-6	TRBV19	NA	few	CASSIGGQGNNSPLHF	TGTGCCAGTAGTATCGGCGGCCAGGGGAATAATTCACCCCTCCACTTT
TRBJ2-5	TRBV19	TRBD1	NA	CASSSMGQGGETQYF	TGTGCCAGTAGTTCCATGGGACAGGGCGGGGAGACCCAGTACTTC
TRBJ2-7	TRBV2	NA	NA	CASQYGPTYEQYF	TGTGCCAGTCAGTACGGGCCCACCTACGAGCAGTACTTC
TRBJ2-1	TRBV4-1	NA	NA	CASSQDKWASGYNEQFF	TGCGCCAGCAGCCAAGATAAGTGGGCGTCGGGTTACAATGAGCAGTTCTTC
TRBJ1-5	TRBV7-9	NA	few	CASSHTGAQHF	TGTGCCAGCAGCCACACAGGTGCCCAGCATTTT
TRBJ2-3	TRBV7-6	NA	NA	CASSFETSTDTQYF	TGTGCCAGCAGCTTCGAGACTAGCACAGATACGCAGTATTTT
TRBJ1-5	TRBV5-1	NA	NA	CASSLGSNQPQHF	TGCGCCAGCAGCTTGGGCAGCAATCAGCCCCAGCATTTT
TRBJ2-3	TRBV14	NA	NA	CASSQALGDTQYF	TGTGCCAGCAGCCAAGCCCTGGGAGATACGCAGTATTTT
TRBJ2-5	TRBV2	TRBD1	NA	CASPKDRGGRETQYF	TGTGCCAGCCCTAAGGACAGGGGAGGTCGCGAGACCCAGTACTTC
TRBJ1-2	TRBV6-1	TRBD1	NA	CASSATGTGYYGYTF	TGTGCCAGCAGCGCGACGGGGACAGGGTATTATGGCTACACCTTC
TRBJ2-5	TRBV4-1	NA	NA	CASSQAPGDF	TGCGCCAGCAGCCAAGCACCCGGGGACTTC
TRBJ2-3	TRBV7-9	NA	NA	CASGQGTTDTQYF	TGTGCCAGCGGGCAGGGAACCACAGATACGCAGTATTTT
TRBJ2-2	TRBV27	TRBD2	NA	CASSRRGAGTNGELFF	TGTGCCAGCAGCCGCCGGGGAGCGGGGACGAACGGGGAGCTGTTTTTT
TRBJ1-2	TRBV6-5	NA	few	CASSSRGGLDGYTF	TGTGCCAGCAGCTCCCGCGGAGGGCTCGATGGCTACACCTTC
TRBJ1-3	TRBV19	TRBD1	NA	CASIPDRLISGNTIYF	TGTGCCAGTATTCCGGACAGGCTAATCTCTGGAAACACCATATATTTT
TRBJ2-7	TRBV6-6	NA	few	CASRGDAAYEQYF	TGTGCCAGCAGGGGGGACGCCGCCTACGAGCAGTACTTC
TRBJ2-3	TRBV9	NA	NA	CASSVESDTQYF	TGTGCCAGCAGCGTAGAATCAGATACGCAGTATTTT
TRBJ2-5	TRBV9	TRBD2	NA	CASSPGLAGAQETQYF	TGTGCCAGCAGCCCCGGACTAGCGGGGGCTCAAGAGACCCAGTACTTC
TRBJ1-2	TRBV20-1	NA	NA	CSARLRSGYTF	TGCAGTGCTAGACTGCGCTCTGGCTACACCTTC
TRBJ1-2	TRBV7-2	NA	once	CASSFQLVTGGAYGYTF	TGTGCCAGCAGCTTCCAGCTAGTGACAGGAGGAGCCTATGGCTACACCTTC
TRBJ1-5	TRBV6-6	TRBD1	NA	CASSTPGTGNQPQHF	TGTGCCAGCAGTACACCCGGGACAGGGAATCAGCCCCAGCATTTT
TRBJ2-3	TRBV10-3	NA	NA	CAIRGPDTQYF	TGTGCCATCCGTGGTCCAGATACGCAGTATTTT
TRBJ1-2	TRBV6-5	TRBD1	NA	CASSYDREHYGYTF	TGTGCCAGCAGTTACGACAGGGAGCACTATGGCTACACCTTC
TRBJ2-4	TRBV10-3	TRBD2	NA	CATSEPAGTIAKNIQYF	TGTGCCACCAGCGAGCCCGCAGGGACTATCGCCAAAAACATTCAGTACTTC
TRBJ1-2	TRBV19	NA	NA	CASSIEGTNYGYTF	TGTGCCAGTAGTATAGAAGGGACTAACTATGGCTACACCTTC
TRBJ2-6	TRBV19	TRBD1	NA	CASVRTGSGANVLTF	TGTGCCAGTGTTCGGACAGGCTCTGGGGCCAACGTCCTGACTTTC
TRBJ1-1	TRBV9	NA	NA	CASSPLAANTEAFF	TGTGCCAGCAGCCCTCTGGCGGCGAACACTGAAGCTTTCTTT
TRBJ2-5	TRBV13	NA	NA	CASRRSLSGDYQETQYF	TGTGCCAGCAGGAGATCCCTTAGCGGTGACTACCAAGAGACCCAGTACTTC
TRBJ2-5	TRBV5-1	TRBD2	once	CASSFGSVGLAQETQYF	TGCGCCAGCAGCTTTGGCTCCGTGGGACTAGCGCAAGAGACCCAGTACTTC
TRBJ1-3	TRBV15	NA	once	CATSRGSGNTIYF	TGTGCCACCAGCAGGGGTTCTGGAAACACCATATATTTT
TRBJ1-2	TRBV7-8	NA	NA	CASSLENYGYTF	TGTGCCAGCAGCTTAGAGAACTATGGCTACACCTTC
TRBJ1-1	TRBV6-5	TRBD1	NA	CASWGQGGSTEAFF	TGTGCCAGCTGGGGACAGGGTGGCAGCACTGAAGCTTTCTTT
TRBJ2-7	TRBV19	TRBD1	few	CASSPRTGKDEQYF	TGTGCCAGTAGTCCCCGGACAGGGAAGGACGAGCAGTACTTC
TRBJ2-6	TRBV15	TRBD1	NA	CATSRGTGGSGANVLTF	TGTGCCACCAGCAGAGGTACAGGGGGCTCTGGGGCCAACGTCCTGACTTTC
TRBJ1-1	TRBV4-3	NA	NA	CASSQDRGRVTEAFF	TGCGCCAGCAGCCAAGACCGGGGGAGGGTAACTGAAGCTTTCTTT
TRBJ2-3	TRBV15	NA	NA	CATSRNDRTDTQYF	TGTGCCACCAGCAGGAATGACAGGACAGATACGCAGTATTTT
TRBJ1-6	TRBV7-6	TRBD1	NA	CASSQIRTGGVYNSPLHF	TGTGCCAGCAGCCAAATACGGACAGGTGGGGTTTATAATTCACCCCTCCACTTT
TRBJ2-4	TRBV5-6	NA	NA	CASSLASARGDF	TGTGCCAGCAGCTTGGCGTCGGCCAGGGGCGACTTC
TRBJ2-7	TRBV7-2	NA	once	CASSSRGGGNEQYF	TGTGCCAGCAGTTCCCGGGGAGGGGGCAACGAGCAGTACTTC